This entry lists 29 T cell receptor beta chains sequenced from one sample in a study of blood T cell repertoires in COVID-19. TCRdb's table, derived via immunoSEQ multiplex PCR, lists solely in-frame clones and lacks some. Here the sample spans under 300,000 clones, about 81% being singletons. The sequencing sample was made of peripheral blood. These receptors were taken from a woman in her fifties or sixties with active or convalescent COVID-19.

The chain employs TRBV11-3 and TRBJ2-7; tentative D call: TRBD1 (5 bases). The CDR3 contains 13 residues. Trimming cost V 1 base and J 3 bases, with 7 bases left between them. Germline V gene data show CDR1 as SGHNT and CDR2 as YENEEA. The CDR3 bases are TGTGCCAGCAGCTTAGGGGGCCGCTACGAGCAGTACTTC. Translation: CASSLGGRYEQYF.

CDR3 DNA sequence: TGTGCTAGTGGCCGACAGGGGGCGGGCACCGGGGAGCTGTTTTTT. It specifies CASGRQGAGTGELFF. This chain connects TRBV12-5 to TRBJ2-2, with 10 bases matching TRBD1. The CDR3 covers 15 residues. Looked up from germline, CDR1 is LGHNT and CDR2 is FRNRAP. The V and J ends lost 6 bases and 4 bases, in that order; junction bases with no gene match: 5.

The chain links TRBV5-1 to TRBJ1-3; D not certain. Germline V gene sequence: CDR1 SGHRS, CDR2 YFSETQ. The CDR3 sequence is 16 residues long. Trimming took off 5 bases at V and 0 bases at J, with 15 bases between the two ends. The CDR3 DNA sequence: TGCGCCAGCAGTAACTCCCTCGCCGGCTCTGGAAACACCATATATTTT. Translating it yields CASSNSLAGSGNTIYF.

The gene calls are TRBV5-1 and TRBJ1-1; 12 bases line up with TRBD1. The germline CDR1 and CDR2 sequences are SGHRS and YFSETQ. Losses at the gene ends were 4 bases for V and 0 bases for J; bases not matched to a gene: 4. The CDR3 runs to 16 residues. DNA for the CDR3: TGCGCCAGCAGCCCCGGGACAGGGGGCATGAACACTGAAGCTTTCTTT. As protein: CASSPGTGGMNTEAFF.

The chain couples TRBV4-2 to TRBJ2-5; 14 positions match TRBD2. The CDR3 loop spans 17 amino acids. From germline, CDR1 is LGHNA and CDR2 YNFKEQ. With 0 bases clipped from V and 4 bases from J, the junction kept 4 bases outside the gene matches. The CDR3 DNA reads TGTGCCAGCAGCCAAGATGGACTAGCGGGGGGTCGAGAGACCCAGTACTTC. Translating it yields CASSQDGLAGGRETQYF.

V gene TRBV7-2 combines with J gene TRBJ2-5; 11 positions agree with TRBD1. J lost 5 bases, V lost 4 bases, and 6 bases had no gene match. CDR1 is SGHTA and CDR2 is FQGNSA in the germline V gene. This CDR3 is built from 15 residues. CDR3: CASSYSGTGGETQYF. Written as DNA, the CDR3 is TGTGCCAGCAGCTATTCCGGGACAGGGGGGGAGACCCAGTACTTC.

The sample holds a few counts of this clone. The chain is built from TRBV29-1 and TRBJ1-2, with D uncertain. Germline lookup yields CDR1 SQVTM and CDR2 ANQGSEA. Trimming shortened V by 8 bases and J by 3 bases, and 10 bases separated the two germline ends. CDR3 size: 11 residues. The chain's CDR3 is CSYGEDYGYTF. CDR3 sequence (DNA): TGCAGCTACGGTGAGGACTATGGCTACACCTTC.

As DNA, the CDR3 is TGTGCCAGCAGGAGGGACAGGGCGGACTATGGCTACACCTTC. This codes for CASRRDRADYGYTF. The chain joins TRBV6-5 to TRBJ1-2; TRBD1 agrees at 9 bases. CDR1 and CDR2 from the germline V gene are MNHEY and SVGAGI. The CDR3 runs to 14 residues. V lost 6 bases to trimming and J lost 3 bases; unmatched junction nucleotides: 5.

This chain links TRBV18 with TRBJ1-4; possible D gene TRBD1, 5 bases. Between the trimmed V and J ends, which lost 4 bases and 7 bases, there was a span of 10 bases. In germline, CDR1 is KGHSH, CDR2 LQKENI. CDR3 size: 13 residues. CDR3 bases: TGTGCCAGCTCACAGGCAGGGCTTGAAAAACTGTTTTTT. Translating it yields CASSQAGLEKLFF.

This clone was seen only a few times. The V and J genes are TRBV11-2 and TRBJ1-3; no firm D call. V lost 3 bases and J lost 0, with 21 bases in between. Germline-derived CDR1 and CDR2 are SGHAT and FQNNGV. The CDR3 runs to 19 residues. CDR3 DNA sequence: TGTGCCAGCAGCTTCCCGAGGGCCCTAGGTCGAAGCTCTGGAAACACCATATATTTT. It specifies CASSFPRALGRSSGNTIYF.

V gene TRBV5-1 combines with J gene TRBJ1-1; a weak D match, TRBD1 (5 bases). Germline assignment: CDR1 SGHRS and CDR2 YFSETQ. Between the trimmed V and J ends, which lost 0 bases and 0 bases, there was a span of 9 bases. The CDR3 length is 15 residues. The CDR3 loop is CASSLAVRVNTEAFF. The CDR3 DNA is TGCGCCAGCAGCTTGGCAGTCAGGGTGAACACTGAAGCTTTCTTT.

The chain recombines TRBV5-1 with TRBJ2-3, with D possibly being TRBD2 (6 bases). Trimming removed 0 bases from V and 1 base from J, with 9 bases in between. CDR1 is SGHRS, CDR2 YFSETQ, per germline. The CDR3 contains 15 residues. The CDR3 DNA is TGCGCCAGCAGCTTGGGGTCGGGGGGCACAGATACGCAGTATTTT. Protein sequence: CASSLGSGGTDTQYF.

This clone came up many times. The chain has TRBV5-1 and TRBJ1-1; maybe TRBD1 (6 bases). V was clipped by 4 bases and J by 1 base, with 11 bases between them. Germline CDR1 reads SGHRS; CDR2 reads YFSETQ. The CDR3 length is 14 residues. The CDR3 bases are TGCGCCAGCAGCACCGGACAGTGGAACACTGAAGCTTTCTTT. Translated, it gives CASSTGQWNTEAFF.

This clone was seen a few times. The chain joins TRBV7-9 to TRBJ1-2; D unresolved. CDR3 size: 16 residues. The germline V gene has CDR1 SEHNR and CDR2 FQNEAQ (reference sequence). V lost 0 bases to trimming and J lost 4 bases, with 15 bases between them. DNA for the CDR3: TGTGCCAGCAGCTTAGCGTCAGGCCCCTCTTCCTATGGCTACACCTTC. Encoded protein: CASSLASGPSSYGYTF.

This chain joins TRBV5-1 and TRBJ1-2; unclear D gene. Per the germline V gene, CDR1 is SGHRS and CDR2 is YFSETQ. The CDR3 totals 15 residues. Deletions cut 0 bases from V and 4 bases from J, with 13 bases between. The CDR3: CASSLDNRGGYGYTF. Here the CDR3 DNA reads TGCGCCAGCAGCTTGGATAACCGGGGAGGCTATGGCTACACCTTC. Variable domain in full (rest from reference TRBV5-1 and TRBJ1-2): KAGVTQTPRYLIKTRGQQVTLSCSPISGHRSVSWYQQTPGQGLQFLFEYFSETQRNKGNFPGRFSGRQFSNSRSEMNVSTLELGDSALYLCASSLDNRGGYGYTFGSGTRLTVV.

The chain recombines TRBV6-5 with TRBJ2-1, with 12 bases identical to TRBD2. CDR3 length equals 15 residues. Per germline, CDR1 MNHEY and CDR2 SVGAGI. The V segment lost 6 bases and the J segment 13 bases; nucleotides outside the gene matches: 13. The CDR3 bases are TGTGCCAGCAGCCACGGACTAGCGGGGTTCTCCCCCCAGTTCTTC. It specifies CASSHGLAGFSPQFF.

The rearrangement links TRBV2 to TRBJ1-2; D uncertain. The germline gives CDR1 SNHLY, CDR2 FYNNEI. The V and J ends lost 4 bases and 2 bases respectively, with 8 bases between them. The CDR3 is 13 residues long. The CDR3 DNA sequence: TGTGCCAGCAGTGTCACAGCCAACTATGGCTACACCTTC. Translated, it gives CASSVTANYGYTF.

This chain joins TRBV18 and TRBJ1-1, with 12 bases aligning to TRBD1. The V gene's germline CDR1 is KGHSH and CDR2 LQKENI. This CDR3 spans 17 amino acids. The V gene end was trimmed by 3 bases and the J gene end by 0 bases; junction bases not matched to a gene: 5. In DNA form, the CDR3 reads TGTGCCAGCTCACCGGGGACAGGGGGCGGTTTGAACACTGAAGCTTTCTTT. Translated: CASSPGTGGGLNTEAFF.

CDR3 in amino acids: CASDGRETQYF. The CDR3 region has the DNA TGTGCCAGCGACGGGAGAGAGACCCAGTACTTC. The chain is built from TRBV2 and TRBJ2-5; D is perhaps TRBD2 (6 bases). V was shortened by 8 bases and J by 4 bases, with 8 bases between the two germline ends. The CDR3 runs 11 residues. Germline CDR1 and CDR2: SNHLY and FYNNEI.

A single count supports this clone. The chain combines TRBV9 with TRBJ1-1; 8 bases align to TRBD1. V dropped 3 bases and J dropped 4; count of bases not matched to a gene: 5. The CDR3 spans 14 residues. Germline V gene sequence: CDR1 SGDLS, CDR2 YYNGEE. The CDR3 DNA sequence: TGTGCCAGCAGCGGGAGTACAGGGGGCACTGAAGCTTTCTTT. This translates into CASSGSTGGTEAFF.

The chain links TRBV30 to TRBJ1-1; the D is unclear. The CDR3 totals 13 residues. V lost 2 bases and J 1 base, leaving 8 bases between the germline ends. The germline gives CDR1 GTSNPN, CDR2 SVGIG (reference sequence). The CDR3 DNA reads as TGTGCCTGGAGTCGATCCAGGAACACTGAAGCTTTCTTT. Encoded protein: CAWSRSRNTEAFF.

This chain uses TRBV7-2 with TRBJ1-2; TRBD1 matches at 9 bases. CDR1 and CDR2 from the germline V gene are SGHTA and FQGNSA. The CDR3 sequence is 19 residues long. With 5 bases clipped from V and 0 bases from J, the junction kept 16 bases outside the gene matches. DNA of the CDR3: TGTGCCAGCAGCCTAAGGCCGGGGGACAGGGATGACCCTAACTATGGCTACACCTTC. It is translated as CASSLRPGDRDDPNYGYTF.

This clone showed up many times. V usage is TRBV7-8 and J usage is TRBJ1-1, with TRBD1 as a possible D gene (5 bases). This CDR3 contains 14 residues. Germline V lookup: CDR1 SGHVS, CDR2 FQNEAQ. Trimming shortened V by 8 bases and J by 4 bases, and 17 bases separated the two germline ends. The CDR3 nucleotides are TGTGCCAGCTCAGGGAGGGGACCGGGCACTGAAGCTTTCTTT. Translated, it gives CASSGRGPGTEAFF.

V and J are TRBV3-1 (or the pseudogene TRBV3-2) and TRBJ1-2; 7 bases fit TRBD1. The V segment lost 1 base and the J segment 3 bases; nucleotides outside the gene matches: 5. Germline V CDR1 and CDR2: LGHDT, YNNKEL (reference sequence). The CDR3 has 15 amino acids. The CDR3 here is CASSQGTGYYYGYTF. CDR3 nucleotides: TGTGCCAGCAGCCAAGGGACAGGCTATTACTATGGCTACACCTTC.

The gene calls are TRBV25-1 and TRBJ1-1, with 7 bases identical to TRBD1. V dropped 4 bases and J dropped 7; count of bases not matched to a gene: 6. The CDR3 is 13 amino acids. In germline, CDR1 is MGHDK, CDR2 SYGVNS. The CDR3 DNA reads TGTGCCAGCAGTGCCCAGGGGGACAGTGAAGCTTTCTTT. This codes for CASSAQGDSEAFF.

This chain joins TRBV11-2 and TRBJ1-1; the D is unclear. V lost 2 bases and J 1 base, leaving 8 bases between the germline ends. Germline V lookup: CDR1 SGHAT, CDR2 FQNNGV. This CDR3 region has 14 residues. CDR3: CASSLSQANTEAFF. The CDR3 bases are TGTGCCAGCAGCTTAAGTCAGGCGAACACTGAAGCTTTCTTT.

The chain couples TRBV4-3 to TRBJ2-1, with TRBD2 matching 11 bases. The germline V gene has CDR1 LGHNA and CDR2 YSLEER. The CDR3 totals 16 residues. Trimming took 3 bases from V and 5 from J; bases not matched to a gene: 6. The DNA for the CDR3 is TGCGCCAGCAGCCAGCTCCTAGCGGGGGGCCACAATGAGCAGTTCTTC. This gives the protein CASSQLLAGGHNEQFF.

The chain joins TRBV28 to TRBJ1-1; possibly TRBD1 for D (6 bases). Trimming took off 1 base at V and 11 bases at J, with 11 bases between the two ends. Germline V gives CDR1 MDHEN, CDR2 SYDVKM. CDR3 length equals 12 residues. CDR3 amino acids: CASSLYREGAFF. Here the CDR3 DNA reads TGTGCCAGCAGTTTATACAGGGAGGGGGCTTTCTTT.

The chain uses TRBV15 and TRBJ1-4; a possible D gene is TRBD1 (5 bases). Germline-derived CDR1 and CDR2 are LNHNV and YYDKDF (reference sequence). CDR3 size: 13 residues. V shed 1 base and J shed 8 bases, with 8 bases lying between them. The CDR3 DNA reads TGTGCCACCAGCAGAGCCGGGGGAGAAAAACTGTTTTTT. Translating gives CATSRAGGEKLFF. The variable domain in full, with the rest retrieved from reference TRBV15 and TRBJ1-4, is DAMVIQNPRYQVTQFGKPVTLSCSQTLNHNVMYWYQQKSSQAPKLLFHYYDKDFNNEADTPDNFQSRRPNTSFCFLDIRSPGLGDTAMYLCATSRAGGEKLFFGSGTQLSVL.